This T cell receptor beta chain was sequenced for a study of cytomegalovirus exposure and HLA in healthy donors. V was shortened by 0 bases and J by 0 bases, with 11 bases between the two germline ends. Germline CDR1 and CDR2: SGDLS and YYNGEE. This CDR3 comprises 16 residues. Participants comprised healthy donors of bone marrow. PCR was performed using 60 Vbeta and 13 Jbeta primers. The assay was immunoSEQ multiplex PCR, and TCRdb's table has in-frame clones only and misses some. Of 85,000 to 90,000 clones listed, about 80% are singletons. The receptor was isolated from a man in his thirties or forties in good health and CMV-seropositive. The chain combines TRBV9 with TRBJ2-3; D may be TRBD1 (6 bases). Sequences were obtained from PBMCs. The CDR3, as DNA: TGTGCCAGCAGCGTAGGACAGGAGACTAGCACAGATACGCAGTATTTT. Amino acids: CASSVGQETSTDTQYF.